This is a list of T cell receptor beta chains from one sample in a study of blood T cell repertoires in COVID-19. Sequencing was performed with immunoSEQ multiplex PCR; in TCRdb, only in-frame clones are kept and a portion is missing. Here the sample spans about 260,000 clones, 70% to 85% being singletons. Sequencing was performed on peripheral blood. The receptors derive from an elderly woman with acute or convalescent COVID-19. CDR3s include the opening cysteine and the closing phenylalanine or tryptophan. A D gene is named only where the DNA matches it firmly. A row's size may be missing; if present it is once, few, many or a size class.

J | V | D | size | CDR3 | DNA
TRBJ2-7 | TRBV7-2 | - | - | CASSYDSSYEQYF | TGTGCCAGCAGTTATGACAGCTCCTACGAGCAGTACTTC
TRBJ1-2 | TRBV28 | - | few | CASSLGGQDGYGYTF | TGTGCCAGCAGTTTGGGGGGGCAGGATGGCTATGGCTACACCTTC
TRBJ2-3 | TRBV7-7 | - | - | CASSRDIHSTDTQYF | TGTGCCAGCAGCAGAGACATTCACAGCACAGATACGCAGTATTTT
TRBJ2-1 | TRBV7-9 | - | - | CASSLGQGLPEQFF | TGTGCCAGCAGCTTGGGGCAGGGATTGCCTGAGCAGTTCTTC
TRBJ2-5 | TRBV19 | - | - | CASSIRWGDSRQETQYF | TGTGCCAGTAGTATTAGGTGGGGGGATTCGCGACAAGAGACCCAGTACTTC
TRBJ1-2 | TRBV10-3 | - | - | CATARYGQNYGYTF | TGTGCCACCGCACGTTATGGGCAGAACTATGGCTACACCTTC
TRBJ2-5 | TRBV5-1 | TRBD2 | once | CASSLAPAGGPETQYF | TGCGCCAGCAGCTTGGCGCCAGCGGGGGGGCCTGAGACCCAGTACTTC
TRBJ1-1 | TRBV2 | - | - | CASSDWGGGTEAFF | TGTGCCAGCAGTGATTGGGGAGGTGGGACTGAAGCTTTCTTT
TRBJ1-6 | TRBV6-5 | - | - | CASSLGSSYNSPLHF | TGTGCCAGCAGTTTGGGGAGCTCCTATAATTCACCCCTCCACTTT
TRBJ2-7 | TRBV19 | - | - | CASSIEAYSYEQYF | TGTGCCAGTAGTATCGAGGCCTACTCCTACGAGCAGTACTTC
TRBJ2-2 | TRBV7-2 | TRBD2 | - | CASSRTSGSTGELFF | TGTGCCAGCAGCCGTACTAGCGGGTCAACCGGGGAGCTGTTTTTT